The 32 T cell receptor beta chains below come from one sample, sequenced in a study of shared T cell receptors in the human thymus. Profiled with immunoSEQ multiplex PCR; TCRdb holds only in-frame clones, not every one. In the table there are 700,000 or so clones, 70% to 90% of which are singletons. These data were also reused for a study on human thymus T cells.

Specimen: thymocytes. The receptors originated from a girl less than two years old with a congenital heart defect.

The chain has TRBV28 and TRBJ2-7, with D possibly matching TRBD2 (6 bases). The CDR3 sequence is 15 residues long. Trimming took off 2 bases at V and 1 base at J, with 12 bases between the two ends. The germline CDR1 and CDR2 sequences are MDHEN and SYDVKM. CDR3 DNA: TGTGCCAGCAGTTTAGGAGGGTTCGGGTCCTACGAGCAGTACTTC. This gives the protein CASSLGGFGSYEQYF.

The rearrangement joins TRBV7-9 to TRBJ1-3; D is possibly TRBD1 (6 bases). The V and J ends lost 1 base and 4 bases respectively, with 14 bases between them. Germline V lookup: CDR1 SEHNR, CDR2 FQNEAQ (reference sequence). This CDR3 contains 16 residues. The CDR3 sequence: CASSLGGYRVGNTIYF. DNA for the CDR3: TGTGCCAGCAGCTTAGGCGGGTACAGGGTAGGAAACACCATATATTTT.

V gene TRBV7-6 combines with J gene TRBJ2-3; a weak D match, TRBD2 (6 bases). V was pared by 2 bases and J by 6 bases, with 18 bases between. Germline CDR1 is SGHVS and CDR2 is FNYEAQ. The CDR3 covers 16 residues. CDR3 sequence reads: CASSLKGNLAMDTQYF. The CDR3 DNA sequence: TGTGCCAGCAGCTTAAAAGGGAACCTAGCGATGGATACGCAGTATTTT.

This clone has just a few counts. V is TRBV5-5 and J is TRBJ1-2, with 10 bases identical to TRBD1. Germline assignment: CDR1 SGHKS and CDR2 YYEKEE (reference sequence). Unmatched junction bases numbered 7, after V lost 4 bases and J lost 4 bases. The CDR3 contains 15 residues. CDR3: CASSVGTGDGYGYTF. CDR3 nucleotide sequence: TGTGCCAGCAGCGTCGGGACAGGGGACGGCTATGGCTACACCTTC.

The chain carries TRBV20-1 and TRBJ2-3; D not certain. This CDR3 contains 10 residues. Deletions cut 7 bases from V and 13 bases from J, with 15 bases between. Per the germline V gene, CDR1 is DFQATT and CDR2 is SNEGSKA (reference sequence). CDR3 in DNA: TGCAGTGGGGCTGGCTTGGTGGAGTATTTT. It yields the protein CSGAGLVEYF.

This sequence joins TRBV10-3 and TRBJ2-4, with 12 bases that match TRBD2. The J segment lost 6 bases and the V segment lost 8 bases, leaving 5 bases of the junction unmatched. This CDR3 spans 14 amino acids. Germline CDR1 and CDR2: ENHRY and SYGVKD. CDR3 sequence: CAISSGGALNIQYF. CDR3 DNA sequence: TGTGCCATCTCTAGCGGGGGGGCTTTAAACATTCAGTACTTC.

V usage is TRBV7-2 and J usage is TRBJ2-2; perhaps TRBD2 as D (5 bases). The length of the CDR3 is 18 residues. V was pared by 5 bases and J by 1 base, with 20 bases between. In germline, CDR1 is SGHTA, CDR2 FQGNSA. The CDR3 DNA reads TGTGCCAGCAGCGCCCAAACTAGGGTCCCCAGGAACACCGGGGAGCTGTTTTTT. Protein product: CASSAQTRVPRNTGELFF.

The chain uses TRBV6-1 and TRBJ1-1, with D hard to call. The V gene lost 10 bases and the J gene lost 1 base, with 16 bases spanning the gap. The CDR3 sequence is 14 residues long. In germline, CDR1 is MNHNS, CDR2 SASEGT. The CDR3 coding sequence is TGTGCCAACCGACGTTCGGGGAGGAACACTGAAGCTTTCTTT. It is translated as CANRRSGRNTEAFF.

The count of this clone is one. This chain joins TRBV29-1 and TRBJ1-2; 8 bases match TRBD1. This CDR3 comprises 11 residues. J gave up 8 bases and V 7 bases, and 6 bases lay outside the gene matches. The V gene's germline CDR1 is SQVTM and CDR2 ANQGSEA. The CDR3 region has the DNA TGCAGCGGTAGGACAGGGTACGGCTACACCTTC. The encoded protein is CSGRTGYGYTF.

There are a few counts of this clone. The CDR3 DNA follows: TGTGCCAGCAGTGGGGTCCGGGACCGGGGGACCGGGGAGCTGTTTTTT. It is translated as CASSGVRDRGTGELFF. This sequence joins TRBV2 and TRBJ2-2; D may be TRBD2 (6 bases). V was pared by 4 bases and J by 5 bases, with 17 bases between. The CDR3 totals 16 residues. The germline V gene encodes CDR1 SNHLY and CDR2 FYNNEI.

V gene TRBV5-6 combines with J gene TRBJ1-2; tentatively, D is TRBD1 (6 bases). The V end lost 4 bases, the J end lost 5 bases, and 18 bases lay between the germline ends. The CDR3 length is 15 residues. Per germline, CDR1 SGHDT and CDR2 YYEEEE. The chain's CDR3 is CASSPDAEGGYGYTF. The CDR3 DNA is TGTGCCAGCAGCCCGGACGCCGAAGGGGGATATGGCTACACCTTC.

The rearrangement links TRBV5-1 to TRBJ2-1, with 14 bases aligning to TRBD2. The V and J ends lost 4 bases and 8 bases, in that order; junction bases with no gene match: 5. CDR1 and CDR2 (germline): SGHRS, YFSETQ. The CDR3 spans 15 residues. For the CDR3, the DNA is TGCGCCAGCAGCAAGACTAGCGGGGGGGCCTATGAGCAGTTCTTC. It is translated as CASSKTSGGAYEQFF.

This chain connects TRBV12-5 to TRBJ1-1; D is unresolved. The V end was cut by 5 bases, the J end by 4 bases, with 14 bases between. The CDR3 spans 14 residues. From germline, CDR1 is LGHNT and CDR2 FRNRAP. CDR3 sequence (DNA): TGTGCTAGTGGTCCCACCGCCGGGTTCACTGAAGCTTTCTTT. Its protein is CASGPTAGFTEAFF.

The chain uses TRBV5-1 and TRBJ1-1; no firm D call. The germline V and J ends were trimmed by 1 base and 3 bases, with 10 bases remaining between them. There are 14 residues in the CDR3. CDR1 is SGHRS and CDR2 is YFSETQ in the germline V gene. In DNA form, the CDR3 reads TGCGCCAGCAGCTTGCCGGGTGCGTACACTGAAGCTTTCTTT. This sequence encodes CASSLPGAYTEAFF.

The CDR3 coding sequence is TGCGCCAGCAGCCAGACAGGGGCGAGGACCTACGAGCAGTACTTC. This codes for CASSQTGARTYEQYF. V and J are TRBV4-1 and TRBJ2-7; 8 nucleotides agree with TRBD1. With V trimmed by 3 bases and J by 2 bases, 6 bases remained unmatched. Per germline, CDR1 MGHRA and CDR2 YSYEKL. The CDR3 contains 15 residues.

V usage is TRBV5-1 and J usage is TRBJ2-1, with 10 bases identical to TRBD2. V lost 6 bases, J lost 4 bases, and 7 bases stayed unmatched. The CDR3 loop spans 15 amino acids. CDR1 is SGHRS, CDR2 YFSETQ, per germline. CDR3 in amino acids: CASKGGLAEYNEQFF. CDR3 sequence (DNA): TGCGCCAGCAAAGGCGGACTAGCGGAGTACAATGAGCAGTTCTTC. Full variable domain (remainder filled in from reference TRBV5-1 and TRBJ2-1): KAGVTQTPRYLIKTRGQQVTLSCSPISGHRSVSWYQQTPGQGLQFLFEYFSETQRNKGNFPGRFSGRQFSNSRSEMNVSTLELGDSALYLCASKGGLAEYNEQFFGPGTRLTVL.

The chain is built from TRBV7-4 and TRBJ1-2; TRBD1 matches at 9 bases. The CDR3 sequence is 17 residues long. CDR1 and CDR2 from the germline V gene are SGHVT and SQSDAQ. With 3 bases clipped from V and 3 bases from J, the junction kept 11 bases outside the gene matches. The CDR3 protein is CASSFDRGSEGDYGYTF. The CDR3 nucleotides read TGTGCCAGCAGCTTTGACAGGGGGTCGGAAGGGGACTATGGCTACACCTTC.

This chain joins TRBV6-1 and TRBJ2-6; 8 nucleotides line up with TRBD1. Germline V gene data show CDR1 as MNHNS and CDR2 as SASEGT. V shed 4 bases and J 2 bases; nucleotides not matched to a gene: 7. The CDR3 is 17 amino acids. The DNA of the CDR3 is TGTGCCAGCAGTGGAGTATACAGGGGGGCTGGGGCCAACGTCCTGACTTTC. It specifies CASSGVYRGAGANVLTF.

The chain links TRBV28 to TRBJ1-5, with D unresolved. Germline V gene data show CDR1 as MDHEN and CDR2 as SYDVKM. The germline V and J ends were trimmed by 2 bases and 3 bases, with 11 bases remaining between them. The CDR3 has 15 amino acids. In DNA form, the CDR3 reads TGTGCCAGCAGTTTAACCGTCGGAGACAATCAGCCCCAGCATTTT. Translation: CASSLTVGDNQPQHF.

V and J are TRBV1 and TRBJ2-7; the listed D gene, TRBD1, was not tested against the DNA. TRBV1 corresponds to a pseudogene. The CDR3 totals 15 residues. This CDR3 is CTSSQARQGDYEQYF. For the CDR3, the DNA is TGCACCAGCAGCCAAGCTCGACAGGGCGACTACGAGCAGTACTTC.

This sequence joins TRBV5-5 and TRBJ2-7, with a weak D call TRBD2 (5 bases). Between the trimmed V and J ends, which lost 1 base and 1 base, there was a span of 9 bases. The germline V gene encodes CDR1 SGHKS and CDR2 YYEKEE (reference sequence). The CDR3 has 14 amino acids. The CDR3 is CASSLIRGSYEQYF. Written as DNA, the CDR3 is TGTGCCAGCAGCTTGATCCGGGGATCCTACGAGCAGTACTTC.

V is TRBV29-1 and J is TRBJ1-2, with 7 bases fitting TRBD1. The trim removed 0 bases at V and 6 bases at J, leaving 7 bases unmatched. Germline CDR1 is SQVTM and CDR2 is ANQGSEA. The CDR3 sequence is 14 residues long. The chain's CDR3 is CSVEDETGDDGYTF. CDR3 nucleotides: TGCAGCGTTGAAGATGAAACAGGGGACGATGGCTACACCTTC.

The chain links TRBV7-6 to TRBJ1-4, with 11 bases identical to TRBD1. V was pared by 5 bases and J by 7 bases, with 6 bases of the junction left unmatched. Germline V gene data show CDR1 as SGHVS and CDR2 as FNYEAQ. The CDR3 runs to 15 residues. The chain's CDR3 is CASSTRTGGSEKLFF. As DNA, the CDR3 is TGTGCCAGCAGCACTCGGACAGGGGGCAGTGAAAAACTGTTTTTT.

This chain links TRBV6-5 with TRBJ1-1; D remains ambiguous. CDR1 MNHEY and CDR2 SVGAGI come from the germline V gene. V lost 2 bases, J lost 3 bases, and 10 bases lay in between. The CDR3 is made up of 14 amino acids. For the CDR3, the DNA is TGTGCCAGCAGTTACCCCGGGTCTGACACTGAAGCTTTCTTT. Translated, it gives CASSYPGSDTEAFF.

The chain couples TRBV11-2 to TRBJ2-7; D call uncertain. Germline assignment: CDR1 SGHAT and CDR2 FQNNGV. This CDR3 comprises 14 residues. Trimming took off 1 base at V and 0 bases at J, with 7 bases between the two ends. The chain's CDR3 is CASSLASSSYEQYF. The CDR3 region has the DNA TGTGCCAGCAGCTTAGCCTCCAGCTCCTACGAGCAGTACTTC.

This clone was counted only a few times. The V and J genes are TRBV6-5 and TRBJ2-2; 9 bases are shared with TRBD2. The junction had 9 bases not matched to a gene; V was cut back by 6 bases and J by 7 bases. Germline V gene sequence: CDR1 MNHEY, CDR2 SVGAGI. There are 15 residues in the CDR3. This CDR3 reads CASRGLAGGRGELFF. The DNA of the CDR3 is TGTGCCAGCAGGGGGTTGGCGGGGGGGCGCGGGGAGCTGTTTTTT.

The V gene is TRBV19, the J gene TRBJ2-7, with TRBD1 identical over 8 bases. Germline CDR1 and CDR2: LNHDA and SQIVND (reference sequence). Unmatched junction bases numbered 13, after V lost 6 bases and J lost 3 bases. The CDR3 loop spans 16 amino acids. The CDR3 spells CASRYKGQVSIYEQYF. The CDR3 nucleotides read TGTGCCAGTAGGTACAAGGGACAGGTCTCTATCTACGAGCAGTACTTC. Variable domain in full (rest from reference TRBV19 and TRBJ2-7): DGGITQSPKYLFRKEGQNVTLSCEQNLNHDAMYWYRQDPGQGLRLIYYSQIVNDFQKGDIAEGYSVSREKKESFPLTVTSAQKNPTAFYLCASRYKGQVSIYEQYFGPGTRLTVT.

V and J are TRBV15 and TRBJ1-1, with 9 bases matching TRBD1. This CDR3 has 15 residues. After removal of 0 bases from V and 10 bases from J, the junction contained 9 bases not matched to a gene. Germline CDR1 LNHNV, CDR2 YYDKDF (reference sequence). As DNA, the CDR3 is TGTGCCACCAGCAGAGAAGACAGGGGGGGACAGAGAGCTTTCTTT. This gives the protein CATSREDRGGQRAFF.

The rearrangement joins TRBV10-2 to TRBJ1-3; possible D gene TRBD1, 6 bases. The CDR3 has 18 residues. V gave up 4 bases and J gave up 4 bases, with 23 bases separating them. Germline V gene sequence: CDR1 WSHSY, CDR2 SAAADI. The CDR3 is CASSGGGPPLLGGNTIYF. In nucleotides, the CDR3 is TGCGCCAGCAGTGGAGGGGGACCGCCCCTATTAGGAGGAAACACCATATATTTT.

This chain links TRBV6-5 with TRBJ2-7; D is possibly TRBD1 (6 bases). The CDR3 extends over 16 amino acids. Germline V gene data show CDR1 as MNHEY and CDR2 as SVGAGI. V lost 0 bases and J lost 2, with 14 bases in between. The CDR3 spells CASSYSLVEGAYEQYF. The CDR3 region has the DNA TGTGCCAGCAGTTACTCTCTGGTCGAGGGGGCCTACGAGCAGTACTTC.

The chain links TRBV28 to TRBJ1-6; 7 bases align to TRBD1. V dropped 5 bases and J dropped 10; count of bases not matched to a gene: 11. The germline CDR1 and CDR2 sequences are MDHEN and SYDVKM. This CDR3 spans 15 amino acids. CDR3 coding DNA: TGTGCCAGCAGTCCCCCGACAGGGTTGAGGTCACCCCTCCACTTT. The encoded protein is CASSPPTGLRSPLHF.

The rearrangement joins TRBV5-1 to TRBJ1-2; D is unresolved. CDR3 length: 13 residues. V gave up 2 bases and J gave up 5 bases, with 10 bases separating them. The V gene's germline CDR1 is SGHRS and CDR2 YFSETQ. DNA for the CDR3: TGCGCCAGCAGCTTTAAACAGAATTATGGCTACACCTTC. This codes for CASSFKQNYGYTF.